Listed below are T cell receptor beta chains from one sample, sequenced in a study of early T cells in non-severe SARS-CoV-2 infection. TCRdb re-analysed the 5' RACE reads in MiXCR, keeping a single row per CDR3 protein. The sample carries roughly 67,000 distinct CDR3 sequences, 11% recorded once. Sequenced: whole blood. The receptors derive from an adult who was a healthcare worker with PCR-confirmed SARS-CoV-2 infection or an uninfected control (not recorded which). Each CDR3 is given without its conserved first and last residue.

v_gene: TRBV28; CDR3aa: ASRVAASLAKNIQY
v_gene: TRBV5-1; CDR3aa: ASSLVGGADIQY
v_gene: TRBV7-2; CDR3aa: ASSLVGVGGTPRTDTQY
v_gene: TRBV28; CDR3aa: ASSPPTVSYEQY
v_gene: TRBV7-2; CDR3aa: ASTRRSEQF
v_gene: TRBV5-1; CDR3aa: ASSLQSGTTGNTIY
v_gene: TRBV5-1; CDR3aa: ASSLVQQGNEQF
v_gene: TRBV4-3; CDR3aa: ASSQLRSRDQPQH
v_gene: TRBV19; CDR3aa: ASRQVSGGETQY
v_gene: TRBV24-1; CDR3aa: ATSPHSGLGKNEQF
v_gene: TRBV18; CDR3aa: ASSPGAGQETQY
v_gene: TRBV14; CDR3aa: ASSQNLHNEQF
v_gene: TRBV20-1; CDR3aa: SARATSGRINEQY
v_gene: TRBV28; CDR3aa: ASSFWDRSSYNEQF
v_gene: TRBV20-1; CDR3aa: SAREAGTGYLAGQETQY
v_gene: TRBV29-1; CDR3aa: SVETGAHSTDTQY
v_gene: TRBV12-3/TRBV12-4; CDR3aa: ASSPERAEGEQY
v_gene: TRBV2; CDR3aa: ASSAGTSLDEQY
v_gene: TRBV6-5; CDR3aa: ASRNPGLVNTGELF
v_gene: TRBV29-1; CDR3aa: SVELGGTAQETQY
v_gene: TRBV7-9; CDR3aa: ASMGESTGELF
v_gene: TRBV12-3/TRBV12-4; CDR3aa: ASSRQATGELF
v_gene: TRBV3-1; CDR3aa: ASSLAGNEQY
v_gene: TRBV6-5; CDR3aa: ASSYSARGNEQF
v_gene: TRBV29-1; CDR3aa: SVEDGYPFEQY
v_gene: TRBV6-2/TRBV6-3; CDR3aa: ASSFSLAGGPDTGELF
v_gene: TRBV12-3/TRBV12-4; CDR3aa: ASSGTGRGTEAF
v_gene: TRBV21-1; CDR3aa: ASSGGGNIQY
v_gene: TRBV3-1; CDR3aa: ASSQRTGSNEQF
v_gene: TRBV6-1; CDR3aa: ASRDRQGLGETQY
v_gene: TRBV9; CDR3aa: ASSVGSTDTQY
v_gene: TRBV5-4; CDR3aa: ASHVAGEPYEQY
v_gene: TRBV25-1; CDR3aa: ASSRDGALYEQY
v_gene: TRBV28; CDR3aa: ASRTRDRISLEQY
v_gene: TRBV5-1; CDR3aa: ASSLRHPTTDTQY
v_gene: TRBV3-1; CDR3aa: ASSWSNQPQH
v_gene: TRBV7-9; CDR3aa: ASSLASAGARLEAF
v_gene: TRBV28; CDR3aa: ASSSRLAGINIQY
v_gene: TRBV2; CDR3aa: ASSEEAGGTGNEQF
v_gene: TRBV19; CDR3aa: ASRGQGNSYEQY
v_gene: TRBV20-1; CDR3aa: SARDGLGYEQY
v_gene: TRBV4-3; CDR3aa: ASSQDFGVFYT
v_gene: TRBV10-3; CDR3aa: AISESSSQPQH
v_gene: TRBV20-1; CDR3aa: SAALTQTDSPLH
v_gene: TRBV3-1; CDR3aa: ASSPGTTNTGELF
v_gene: TRBV20-1; CDR3aa: SARDRAGGLAYEQY
v_gene: TRBV3-1; CDR3aa: ASSQGTILAYNTGELF
v_gene: TRBV25-1; CDR3aa: ASSVKAGQGALDGELF
v_gene: TRBV28; CDR3aa: ASSSGTSATEAF
v_gene: TRBV4-1; CDR3aa: ASSQAQSGYEQY
v_gene: TRBV11-2; CDR3aa: ASSLSLTEAF
v_gene: TRBV7-9; CDR3aa: ASSLSGLELGYEQY
v_gene: TRBV12-3/TRBV12-4; CDR3aa: ASSPIRNEQF
v_gene: TRBV11-2; CDR3aa: ASSLGQGEKLF
v_gene: TRBV14; CDR3aa: ASSRGQAYEQY